This TCR beta chain was documented in a study of T-cell memory formation after mild COVID-19. With 0 bases removed from V and 8 bases from J, the gap between germline ends came to 11 bases. The CDR3 extends over 14 amino acids. The germline V gene has CDR1 DFQATT and CDR2 SNEGSKA (reference sequence). Study-wide findings and caveats: Researchers could not confirm that second-wave clones peaking on day 37 targeted SARS-CoV-2.

TCRdb recomputed calls from the 5' RACE reads with MiXCR, one row per CDR3 protein. The table includes about 560,000 distinct CDR3 sequences, about 18% detected once. A note on this clonotype: Its antigen is currently unknown.

V usage is TRBV20-1 and J usage is TRBJ1-6; D might be TRBD1 (6 bases). Specimen: PBMCs or a T cell subset sorted from them (not recorded which). The sequence derives from an adult woman who had mild COVID-19 (a few samples of this study predate the infection). Cell type and time point are not known. The CDR3: CSARDQGTDSPLHF. In nucleotides, the CDR3 is TGCAGTGCTAGAGACCAGGGGACCGATTCACCCCTCCACTTT.